This entry features one T cell receptor (beta chain) sequence. Which antigen it targets is not known. No quality values exist for individual bases; no much larger clone is one base distant. This sample was included in a study of shared clonotypes between healthy human individuals (dated by TCRdb to the early 2020s). Background on the whole study: The cohort comprised a couple of women and a few men aged 18 to 49 years. To estimate repertoire size and how much clonotype sharing occurs between individuals, the study deeply sequenced the blood TCR repertoires of several healthy adults. To increase sequencing depth and limit assay-specific biases, TCR repertoire library preparation and sequencing were carried out by different laboratories using diverse techniques. Per donor, leukapheresis produced somewhere between about 0.8 and 9 billion PBMCs.

Donors were healthy HIV-negative adults with no recently reported acute infections or vaccinations. Only Caucasian adults living in Nashville, Tennessee, USA were represented among the donors. For unsorted samples, tens of millions of PBMCs were counted, and genomic DNA was extracted using the QIAamp DNA Blood Mini kit. After blood collection by leukapheresis, PBMCs were isolated using Ficoll-Histopaque density gradient centrifugation and then cryopreserved in the vapor phase of liquid nitrogen. CDR1 and CDR2 were assigned from the germline V gene (reference sequence) as LNHNV and YYDKDF. Counted from cysteine to phenylalanine, this CDR3 has 15 amino acids. The DNA shown is the 45-base CDR3, in frame from base 1. V was cut back by 4 bases and J by 7 bases, leaving a gap of 19 bases between them. TCR CDR3 regions were amplified from genomic DNA by multiplex PCR using the deep immunoSEQ assay. For each cell subset, the extracted genomic DNA was distributed evenly across all wells of several immunoSEQ 96-well plates, and each plate served as one replicate. For unsorted PBMC, approximately 310 ng genomic DNA, equal to 25,000 to 35,000 T cell genomes, was loaded into each replicate PCR. Genomic DNA from unsorted PBMC was sequenced over ten immunoSEQ deep assay plates. Purified libraries were quantified with a Qubit 3.0 fluorometer, sized on a Bioanalyzer 2100, and re-quantified with the KAPA Library Quantification kit. Every immunoSEQ 96-well plate was sequenced on a separate single-read 150-cycle Illumina NextSeq 550 flow cell. In the paper's pipeline: The immunoSEQ output contained only junctional sequences without quality scores, so filtering could not match that applied to full-length reads. Sequences were annotated with PyIR, a Python wrapper for IgBLAST v1.9, and V/J genes and CDR3 were assigned using IMGT germline references. Reads with weak V/J assignments (E-value above 1e-6), missing CDR3, stop codons, out-of-frame junctions, or ambiguous translated residues were removed. V3J clonotypes were defined as sequences sharing the same inferred V gene, J gene, and CDR3 amino acid sequence. To compute the percentage overlap between repertoires, the number of shared unique clonotypes was divided by the size of the smaller repertoire. RTK rarefaction, the Chao1 estimator, and Recon v2.1 estimates of unobserved clonotypes were used to assess repertoire richness. TCRdb re-hosts the immuneACCESS table, in-frame sequences only. Its copies lack some clones; in the studies checked, an unresolved V gene accounts for under half of them, and the cause for the rest is not known. Clone size and the V and J calls come from that table; the DNA yielded D and trimming. This sample lists about 530,000 clones; 75% to 80% were detected once. The ten largest clonotypes hold around an eighth of the sample.

What the work shows at the level of the full study, not this receptor alone: The genetic and exposure-history diversity represented was limited by the small number of donors. Based on pairwise subsampling, the degree of clonotype sharing among donors was expected to be affected by sequencing depth. Only blood was sampled, and tissue TCR repertoires likely differ from those in blood.

This receptor was obtained from a woman aged 35 to 49 in good health. Some clones in this sample may be carry-over from other donors' samples. The receptor chain draws on TRBV15 and TRBJ1-2; TRBD1 is possibly the D segment (5 matching bases). The sequencing sample was made of PBMCs. CDR3 loop: CATSNNKGLRGGYTF. The nucleotides read TGTGCCACCAGCAACAATAAGGGCTTGAGGGGTGGCTACACCTTC.